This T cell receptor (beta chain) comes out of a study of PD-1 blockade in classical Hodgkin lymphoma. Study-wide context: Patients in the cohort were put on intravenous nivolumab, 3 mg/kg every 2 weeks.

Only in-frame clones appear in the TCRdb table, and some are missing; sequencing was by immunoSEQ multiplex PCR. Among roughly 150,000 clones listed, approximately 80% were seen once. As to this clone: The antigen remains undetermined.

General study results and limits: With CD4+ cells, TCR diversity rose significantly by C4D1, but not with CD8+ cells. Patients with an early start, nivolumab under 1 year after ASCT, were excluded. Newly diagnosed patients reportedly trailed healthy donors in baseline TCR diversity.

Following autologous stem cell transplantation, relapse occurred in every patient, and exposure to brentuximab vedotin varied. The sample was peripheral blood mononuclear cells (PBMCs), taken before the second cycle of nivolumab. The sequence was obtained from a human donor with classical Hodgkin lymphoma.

The CDR3 spells CASSLETWETQYF. CDR3 DNA: TGTGCCAGTAGTCTTGAGACGTGGGAGACCCAGTACTTC. The chain recombines TRBV19 with TRBJ2-5, with no clear D. Germline values: CDR1 LNHDA, CDR2 SQIVND (reference sequence). The germline V and J ends were trimmed by 5 bases and 5 bases, with 12 bases remaining between them. The CDR3 runs to 13 residues.